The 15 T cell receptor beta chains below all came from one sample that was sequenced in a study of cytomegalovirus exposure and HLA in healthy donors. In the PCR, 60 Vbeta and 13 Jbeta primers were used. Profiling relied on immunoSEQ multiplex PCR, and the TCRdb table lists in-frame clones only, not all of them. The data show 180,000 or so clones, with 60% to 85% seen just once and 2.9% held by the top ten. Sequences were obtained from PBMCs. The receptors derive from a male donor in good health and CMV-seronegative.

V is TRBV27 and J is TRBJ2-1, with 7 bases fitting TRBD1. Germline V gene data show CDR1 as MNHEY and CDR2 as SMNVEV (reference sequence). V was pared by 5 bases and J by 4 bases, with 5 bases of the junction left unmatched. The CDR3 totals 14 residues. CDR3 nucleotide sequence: TGTGCCAGCAGTAGGGGGCCAGGGTACAATGAGCAGTTCTTC. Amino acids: CASSRGPGYNEQFF.

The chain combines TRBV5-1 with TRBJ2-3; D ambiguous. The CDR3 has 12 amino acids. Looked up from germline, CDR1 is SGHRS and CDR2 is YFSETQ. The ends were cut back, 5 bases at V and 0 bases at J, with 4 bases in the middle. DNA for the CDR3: TGCGCCAGCAGATCTAGCACAGATACGCAGTATTTT. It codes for CASRSSTDTQYF. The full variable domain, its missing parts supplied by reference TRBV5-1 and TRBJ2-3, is KAGVTQTPRYLIKTRGQQVTLSCSPISGHRSVSWYQQTPGQGLQFLFEYFSETQRNKGNFPGRFSGRQFSNSRSEMNVSTLELGDSALYLCASRSSTDTQYFGPGTRLTVL.

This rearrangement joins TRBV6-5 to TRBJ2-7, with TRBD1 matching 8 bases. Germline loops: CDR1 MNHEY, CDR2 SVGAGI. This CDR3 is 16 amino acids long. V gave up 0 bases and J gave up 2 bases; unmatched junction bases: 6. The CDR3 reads CASSYSATGATYEQYF. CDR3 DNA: TGTGCCAGCAGTTACTCAGCGACAGGGGCCACCTACGAGCAGTACTTC.

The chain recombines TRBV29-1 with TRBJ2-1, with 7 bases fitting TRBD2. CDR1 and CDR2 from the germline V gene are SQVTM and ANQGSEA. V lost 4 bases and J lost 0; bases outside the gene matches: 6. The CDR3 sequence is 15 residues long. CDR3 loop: CSVVRRESSYNEQFF. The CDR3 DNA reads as TGCAGCGTTGTGAGGCGGGAGTCCTCCTACAATGAGCAGTTCTTC.

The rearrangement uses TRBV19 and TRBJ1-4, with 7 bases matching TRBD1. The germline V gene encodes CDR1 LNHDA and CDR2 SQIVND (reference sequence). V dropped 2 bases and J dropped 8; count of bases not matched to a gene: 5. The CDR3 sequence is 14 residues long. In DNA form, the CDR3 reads TGTGCCAGTAGTATACTAGGGGGCAGGGAAAAACTGTTTTTT. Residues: CASSILGGREKLFF.

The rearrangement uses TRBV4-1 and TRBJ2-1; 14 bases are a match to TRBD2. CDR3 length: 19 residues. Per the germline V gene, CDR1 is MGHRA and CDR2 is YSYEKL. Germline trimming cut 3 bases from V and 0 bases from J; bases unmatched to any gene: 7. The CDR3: CASSHPGTSGGSSYNEQFF. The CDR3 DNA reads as TGCGCCAGCAGCCATCCCGGGACTAGCGGGGGCAGCTCCTACAATGAGCAGTTCTTC.

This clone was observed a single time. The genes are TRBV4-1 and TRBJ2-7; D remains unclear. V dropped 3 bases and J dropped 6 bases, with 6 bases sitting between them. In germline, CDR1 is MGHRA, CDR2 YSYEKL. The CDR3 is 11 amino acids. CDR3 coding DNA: TGCGCCAGCAGCCACCTGTCCGAGCAGTACTTC. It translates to CASSHLSEQYF.

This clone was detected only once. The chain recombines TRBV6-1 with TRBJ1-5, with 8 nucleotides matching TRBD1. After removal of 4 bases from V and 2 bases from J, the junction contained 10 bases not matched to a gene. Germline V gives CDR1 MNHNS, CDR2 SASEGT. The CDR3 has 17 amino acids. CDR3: CASSVTPGGSGNQPQHF. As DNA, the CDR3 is TGTGCCAGCAGTGTCACTCCAGGGGGCTCGGGCAATCAGCCCCAGCATTTT.

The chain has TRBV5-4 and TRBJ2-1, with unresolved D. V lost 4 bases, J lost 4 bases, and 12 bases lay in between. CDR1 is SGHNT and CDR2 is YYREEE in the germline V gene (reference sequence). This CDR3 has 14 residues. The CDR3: CASSAQDGYNEQFF. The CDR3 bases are TGTGCCAGCAGCGCCCAGGATGGGTACAATGAGCAGTTCTTC.

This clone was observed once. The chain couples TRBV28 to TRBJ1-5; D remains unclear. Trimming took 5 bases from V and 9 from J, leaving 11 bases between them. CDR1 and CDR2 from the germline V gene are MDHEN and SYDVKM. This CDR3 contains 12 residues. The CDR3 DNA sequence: TGTGCCAGCAGTACATCACGTCGGCCCCAGCATTTT. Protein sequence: CASSTSRRPQHF.

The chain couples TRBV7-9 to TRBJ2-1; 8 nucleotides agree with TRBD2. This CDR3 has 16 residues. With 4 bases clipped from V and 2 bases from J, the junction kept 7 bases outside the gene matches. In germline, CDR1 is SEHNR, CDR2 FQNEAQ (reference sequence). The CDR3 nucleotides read TGTGCCAGCAGCTCACCCAGCGGGAGCACCTACAATGAGCAGTTCTTC. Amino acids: CASSSPSGSTYNEQFF.

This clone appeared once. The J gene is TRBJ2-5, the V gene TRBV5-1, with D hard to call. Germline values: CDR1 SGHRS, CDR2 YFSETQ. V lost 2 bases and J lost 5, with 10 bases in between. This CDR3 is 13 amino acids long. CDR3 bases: TGCGCCAGCAGCTTATCAGCGCCGGAGACCCAGTACTTC. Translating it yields CASSLSAPETQYF.

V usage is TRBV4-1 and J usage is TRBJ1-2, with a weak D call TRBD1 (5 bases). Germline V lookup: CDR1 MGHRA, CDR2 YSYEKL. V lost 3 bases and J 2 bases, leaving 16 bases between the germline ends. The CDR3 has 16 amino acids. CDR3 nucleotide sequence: TGCGCCAGCAGCCATGGAAGAACAGGCCCGAACTATGGCTACACCTTC. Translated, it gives CASSHGRTGPNYGYTF.

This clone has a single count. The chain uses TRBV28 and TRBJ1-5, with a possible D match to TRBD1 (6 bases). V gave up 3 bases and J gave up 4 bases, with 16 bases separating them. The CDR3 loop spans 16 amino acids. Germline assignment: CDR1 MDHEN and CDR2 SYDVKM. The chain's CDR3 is CASSLLWRGANQPQHF. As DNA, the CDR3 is TGTGCCAGCAGTTTGCTTTGGCGGGGGGCTAATCAGCCCCAGCATTTT.

The CDR3 coding sequence is TGTGCCAGCAGTTACCTTAGCAGAGGGGCCAACGTCCTGACTTTC. Its translation: CASSYLSRGANVLTF. The V gene is TRBV6-5, the J gene TRBJ2-6, with D unresolved. V was shortened by 2 bases and J by 4 bases, with 9 bases between the two germline ends. CDR1 is MNHEY and CDR2 is SVGAGI in the germline V gene. CDR3 size: 15 residues.